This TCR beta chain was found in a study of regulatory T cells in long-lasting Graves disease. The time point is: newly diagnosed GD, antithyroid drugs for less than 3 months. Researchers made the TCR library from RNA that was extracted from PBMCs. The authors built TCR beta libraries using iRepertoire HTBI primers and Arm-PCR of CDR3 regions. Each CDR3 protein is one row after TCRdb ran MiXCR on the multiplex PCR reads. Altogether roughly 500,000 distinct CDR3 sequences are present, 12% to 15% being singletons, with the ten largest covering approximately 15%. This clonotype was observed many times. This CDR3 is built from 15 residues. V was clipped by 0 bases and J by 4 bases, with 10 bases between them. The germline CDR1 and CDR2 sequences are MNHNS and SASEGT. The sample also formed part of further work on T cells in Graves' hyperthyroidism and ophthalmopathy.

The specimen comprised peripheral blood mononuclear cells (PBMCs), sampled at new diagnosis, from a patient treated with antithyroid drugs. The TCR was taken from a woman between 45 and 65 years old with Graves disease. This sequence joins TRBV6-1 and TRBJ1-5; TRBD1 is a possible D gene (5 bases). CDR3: CASSEATGPNQPQHF. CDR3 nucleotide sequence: TGTGCCAGCAGTGAAGCAACAGGCCCTAATCAGCCCCAGCATTTT.